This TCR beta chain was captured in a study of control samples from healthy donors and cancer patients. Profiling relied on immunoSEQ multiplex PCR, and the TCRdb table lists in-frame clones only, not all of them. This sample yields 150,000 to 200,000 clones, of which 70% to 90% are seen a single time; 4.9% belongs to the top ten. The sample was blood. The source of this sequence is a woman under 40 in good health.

CDR3 in amino acids: CASTGGLNTGELFF. CDR3 DNA sequence: TGTGCCAGTACAGGGGGTTTAAACACCGGGGAGCTGTTTTTT. The chain has TRBV19 and TRBJ2-2, with 7 bases aligning to TRBD1. J lost 2 bases, V lost 7 bases, and 4 bases had no gene match. The CDR3 spans 14 residues. From germline, CDR1 is LNHDA and CDR2 SQIVND (reference sequence).